The rows below give T cell receptor beta chains drawn from one sample of a study of a mutant IDH1 vaccine in newly diagnosed glioma. Which antigens these TCRs recognize remains unknown. Profiling relied on immunoSEQ multiplex PCR, and the TCRdb table lists in-frame clones only, not all of them. The top ten clones hold around 4.8% of a sample with 50,000 to 55,000 clones, about two thirds of them seen once. The sequenced sample was peripheral blood mononuclear cells (PBMCs), obtained from a glioma patient whose treatment included an IDH1 peptide vaccine. All receptors come from a man aged 35 to 55 with glioma. Some clones in this sample may be carry-over from other donors' samples. Both conserved end residues are part of each CDR3. The D gene is left open where the match is weak. Expanded clones get a size class; other rows say once, few or many, or leave the size out.

15	TRBJ2-7	TRBV6-5	-	-	CASSYTGQSSYEQYF	TGTGCCAGCAGTTACACAGGGCAGAGCTCCTACGAGCAGTACTTC
17	TRBJ2-5	TRBV11-2	TRBD2	-	CASSSAGLAGAQETQYF	TGTGCCAGCAGCTCAGCGGGACTAGCGGGGGCCCAAGAGACCCAGTACTTC
16	TRBJ2-3	TRBV2	TRBD2	few	CASCQRGGVSADTQYF	TGTGCCAGCTGCCAGCGGGGGGGAGTTTCCGCAGATACGCAGTATTTT
15	TRBJ2-1	TRBV6-6	TRBD2	-	CASNPGRGGSDEQFF	TGTGCCAGCAACCCCGGCCGGGGGGGCTCGGATGAGCAGTTCTTC
18	TRBJ2-3	TRBV4-1	TRBD2	-	CASSQPLAGGISTDTQYF	TGCGCCAGCAGCCAGCCACTAGCGGGGGGGATAAGCACAGATACGCAGTATTTT
15	TRBJ1-5	TRBV5-6	-	-	CASSLADRGYQPQHF	TGTGCCAGCAGCTTGGCGGACCGGGGGTATCAGCCCCAGCATTTT
13	TRBJ2-1	TRBV7-9	-	few	CASSPMVGGPQFF	TGTGCCAGCAGCCCAATGGTCGGGGGCCCCCAGTTCTTC
15	TRBJ1-5	TRBV5-1	-	-	CASSFEGRGNQPQHF	TGCGCCAGCAGCTTCGAGGGTAGGGGCAATCAGCCCCAGCATTTT
13	TRBJ1-2	TRBV6-5	-	once	CASSKTRARGYTF	TGTGCCAGCAGCAAAACAAGGGCTCGGGGCTACACCTTC
15	TRBJ2-5	TRBV5-6	-	-	CASSLIVGQRETQYF	TGTGCCAGCAGCTTGATTGTCGGACAGCGGGAGACCCAGTACTTC
13	TRBJ2-5	TRBV5-1	-	few	CASSLGSGETQYF	TGCGCCAGCAGCTTGGGAAGCGGGGAGACCCAGTACTTC
16	TRBJ2-3	TRBV29-1	TRBD2	-	CSVQGFSAGMYDTQYF	TGCAGCGTTCAAGGATTCTCAGCGGGGATGTATGATACGCAGTATTTT
16	TRBJ2-7	TRBV5-6	TRBD2	-	CASSLMGSGGWREQYF	TGTGCCAGCAGCTTGATGGGTAGCGGGGGCTGGCGCGAGCAGTACTTC
15	TRBJ1-1	TRBV7-8	-	few	CASSLRRGDHTEAFF	TGTGCCAGCAGCTTACGGCGGGGGGACCACACTGAAGCTTTCTTT
16	TRBJ1-2	TRBV9	-	-	CASSAPVLQASYGYTF	TGTGCCAGCAGCGCCCCGGTGCTACAGGCCTCCTATGGCTACACCTTC
16	TRBJ1-2	TRBV6-5	-	-	CASSYSNEGKNYGYTF	TGTGCCAGCAGTTACTCGAATGAGGGGAAGAACTATGGCTACACCTTC
13	TRBJ2-7	TRBV30	-	-	CAWSVQGVIEQYF	TGTGCCTGGAGTGTACAAGGGGTGATCGAGCAGTACTTC
14	TRBJ1-5	TRBV6-1	-	-	CASDPVWSNQPQHF	TGTGCCAGTGACCCTGTATGGAGCAATCAGCCCCAGCATTTT
15	TRBJ2-7	TRBV7-8	TRBD2	-	CASRPLAGGMGEQYF	TGTGCCAGCAGACCACTAGCGGGGGGCATGGGCGAGCAGTACTTC
18	TRBJ1-1	TRBV7-9	-	-	CASSLGSGATYMNTEAFF	TGTGCCAGCAGCTTGGGGTCGGGAGCCACCTACATGAACACTGAAGCTTTCTTT